This T cell receptor (beta chain) was found in a study of post-analysis software for immune sequencing data. Study-level information: As for disease course, relapsing-remitting, secondary progressive and progressive-relapsing multiple sclerosis were all included.

A word on this clonotype: The antigen remains undetermined.

The TCR beta cDNA libraries contained unique molecular identifiers. There were about 1 to 10 million T cells, and 510,000 or so cDNA molecules came from them. TCRdb itself ran the PCR reads through MiXCR, one entry per CDR3 protein. This sample has about 820,000 distinct CDR3 sequences; 53% occur once, and the top ten carry 4.6%. The study's findings and limits: Patients with multiple sclerosis recorded significantly lower normalized Chao1 diversity than controls, the study found. F measure showed strong co-clustering of same-batch samples.

This sequence originates from a girl aged 5-17 years with multiple sclerosis. The sequenced sample consisted of blood.

CDR3 amino acids: CASSFQRIQETQYF. The CDR3 bases are TGCGCCAGCAGCTTCCAGAGAATTCAAGAGACCCAGTACTTC. This sequence joins TRBV5-1 and TRBJ2-5; the D is unclear. The CDR3 sequence is 14 residues long. The V end was cut by 2 bases, the J end by 2 bases, with 10 bases between. From germline, CDR1 is SGHRS and CDR2 YFSETQ.